The rows below give T cell receptor beta chains drawn from one sample of a study of blood T cell repertoires in COVID-19. Clones were sequenced by immunoSEQ multiplex PCR, and TCRdb holds only the in-frame ones, with some missing. Of a few hundred thousand clones in the sample, about 88% are singletons; the top ten hold roughly 1%. Sequenced sample: PBMCs or T cells enriched from blood (not recorded which). These receptors all stem from a woman in her thirties who had recovered from COVID-19. Each CDR3 is given with its conserved first and last residue.

cdr3_aa v_call
CASSQLTGRSEAFF TRBV27
CASSLLANTGELFF TRBV7-2
CASSQIRDRDNSPLHF TRBV3-1/TRBV3-2
CASSFSGGAWNEQFF TRBV27
CASSQGLAPSYEQYF TRBV4-2
CASSQGGSWLETQYF TRBV14
CASSQDAAQRGPEHSGANVLTF TRBV4-1
CASTTGRNIQYF TRBV6-5
CASSYRQGWAGELFF TRBV6-5
CASSQEAGRRTEAFF TRBV4-1
CASSLGQVKSYTF TRBV12-3/TRBV12-4
CASSELGQGLYTF TRBV6-1
CASSPGFTPQHF TRBV27
CASSPGLASNEQFF TRBV4-3
CASSYGDSEAFF TRBV7-9
CASSQPMTGAYEQYF TRBV27
CATSERRGGKTQYF TRBV24-1
CASSLWSLAGGPGEQYF TRBV28
CASSIGASTDTQYF TRBV11-3
CASSLRQENSPLHF TRBV28
CASRGTGASYEQYF TRBV27
CASSTRGGGGPSSGANVLTF TRBV9
CASSPGVQPQHF TRBV5-8
CASSYSGTSGTGELFF TRBV6-2/TRBV6-3
CASSPTVSGNTIYF TRBV28
CASSLGRVTGVLTF TRBV27
CASSLVQGIGNQPQHF TRBV28
CATQEVRGEKLFF TRBV10-3
CASSRDIGNTEAFF TRBV7-9
CASSSSGRSGNSPLHF TRBV5-6
CASSPPAVQETQYF TRBV18
CASSIRASVSGNTIYF TRBV5-6
CASSRDSMLFTEAFF TRBV5-1
CSVEENRPGNPQEQFF TRBV29-1
CASSSRDRINEQYF TRBV13
CASRRDRGRDGELFF TRBV7-2
CASSIGAVGAFYNEQFF TRBV19
CASSEVGAGKLFF TRBV6-1
CASSEGGTGAYEQYF TRBV28
CASSQDPRGNGYTF TRBV4-1
CASRPRGSRAYNGYTF TRBV28
CASSSEIRLAGEKTQYF TRBV11-2